These T cell receptor beta chains were read from a single sample in a study of technical replicates of blood from several donors. TCRdb's table, derived via immunoSEQ multiplex PCR, lists solely in-frame clones and lacks some. Of 50,000 to 70,000 clones listed, around 95% are singletons. Material: PBMCs. These receptors came from a human donor in good health. Some clones in this sample may be carry-over from other donors' samples. Each CDR3 is given with its conserved first and last residue. Fields, in order: clone size, V gene, D gene, J gene, CDR3 DNA, CDR3 protein. A D gene is named only where the DNA matches it firmly. Only part of the rows carry a size: once, few, many, or a class if the clone is expanded.

>-|TRBV4-3|-|TRBJ2-1
TGCGCCAGCAGCCAAGAAGTGTCCAGAAACAATGAGCAGTTCTTC
CASSQEVSRNNEQFF
>-|TRBV7-2|-|TRBJ1-4
TGTGCCAGCAGCCTTGGGGGGGTTGCAAAACTGTTTTTT
CASSLGGVAKLFF
>-|TRBV7-3|-|TRBJ2-5
TGTGCCAGCAGCTTAATTGGTTCGACTCCAAATCCGGGGGAGACCCAGTACTTC
CASSLIGSTPNPGETQYF
>-|TRBV4-3|-|TRBJ2-1
TGCGCCAGCAGCCAAGATACGGGTAATGAGCAGTTCTTC
CASSQDTGNEQFF
>-|TRBV5-8|TRBD1|TRBJ2-2
TGTGCCAGCAGCGTCGGGACAGGGGGCATCACCGGGGAGCTGTTTTTT
CASSVGTGGITGELFF
>-|TRBV12-5|-|TRBJ2-3
TGTGCTAGTGGTTTGGTACCCGAAACAGTCACAGATACGCAGTATTTT
CASGLVPETVTDTQYF
>-|TRBV28|-|TRBJ1-1
TGTGCCAGCCAAGAAAACGGGGTGCGGGGAGCTTTCTTT
CASQENGVRGAFF
>-|TRBV30|TRBD1|TRBJ1-3
TGTGCCTGGACCAAGTTGGGGACAGGAGGAAACACCATATATTTT
CAWTKLGTGGNTIYF
>once|TRBV10-3|TRBD2|TRBJ2-3
TGTGCCATCAGTGGAAAGGCGGGAGGACAGCTAGATACGCAGTATTTT
CAISGKAGGQLDTQYF
>-|TRBV28|-|TRBJ2-5
TGTGCCAGCAGTTCGGGAACGATGGGGACCCAGTACTTC
CASSSGTMGTQYF
>-|TRBV4-3|TRBD2|TRBJ2-5
TGCGCCAGCAGCCAAGAACGAGAACTAGCGGGGGGTTTGGAGACCCAGTACTTC
CASSQERELAGGLETQYF
>-|TRBV15|TRBD1|TRBJ1-4
TGTGCCACCGGTCTTACCCGGGACAGCCTTAATGAAAAACTGTTTTTT
CATGLTRDSLNEKLFF
>-|TRBV4-2|TRBD2|TRBJ2-1
TGTGCCAGCAGCCCCCAGGGAGGGGAGGGTCGTAGTGAGCAGTTCTTC
CASSPQGGEGRSEQFF
>-|TRBV5-1|TRBD2|TRBJ2-1
TGCGCCAGCAGCTTCGGGGCGGGGGGGCGCAATGAGCAGTTCTTC
CASSFGAGGRNEQFF
>-|TRBV27|TRBD1|TRBJ1-2
TGTGCCAGCAGAAGCCGACAGGGAACCTATGGCTACACCTTC
CASRSRQGTYGYTF
>-|TRBV19|-|TRBJ2-1
TGTGCCAGTACCGGCGCGCCTAGCTCCTACAATGAGCAGTTCTTC
CASTGAPSSYNEQFF
>-|TRBV11-1|TRBD2|TRBJ2-3
TGTGCCAGCAGCCCTAGGTTTCCGGGACTAGCGGGACAAGATACGCAGTATTTT
CASSPRFPGLAGQDTQYF
>-|TRBV7-9|-|TRBJ1-1
TGTGCCAGCTCCCTGCGGGTGGTCCCTGAAGCTTTCTTT
CASSLRVVPEAFF
>-|TRBV7-2|-|TRBJ2-5
TGTGCCAGCGGGGCTAATCAAGAGACCCAGTACTTC
CASGANQETQYF
>-|TRBV4-3|TRBD2|TRBJ2-5
TGCGCCAGCAGCCAAGTGGCTAGCGGGGGGCAAGAGACCCAGTACTTC
CASSQVASGGQETQYF
>-|TRBV27|TRBD2|TRBJ2-1
TGTGCCAGCAGTTCCGCCCTGACTAGCGGGGGACTTTACAATGAGCAGTTCTTC
CASSSALTSGGLYNEQFF
>-|TRBV20-1|-|TRBJ2-3
TGCAGTGTGGCGGCCACAGATACGCAGTATTTT
CSVAATDTQYF
>few|TRBV7-9|-|TRBJ1-2
TGTGCCAGCAGTATGTTAAGCTGGGAGACCCTCTGGGGCTACACCTTC
CASSMLSWETLWGYTF